What follows are 2 T cell receptor beta chains derived from one specimen sequenced in a study of naive and memory T cell subsets. Amplification of ligated cDNA took four PCR rounds with SP2 and nested alpha and beta constant primers. TCRdb redid the calling of the UMI-ligation and nested PCR reads with MiXCR, one entry per CDR3 protein. The sample has roughly 2,000 distinct CDR3 sequences, around 4.4% seen once. Documented treatment: skin biopsy from saline-injected control site (resident skin T cells). Cells were not sorted; total RNA input targeted about 1 to 1,100 ng. The sample here was skin, taken from a saline injection site in the skin. The receptors stem from an adult in good health.

In its sample, this clonotype is medium-sized. This chain joins TRBV9 and TRBJ2-3, with a weak D call TRBD1 (5 bases). The CDR3 loop spans 16 amino acids. The germline V and J ends were trimmed by 3 bases and 1 base, with 15 bases remaining between them. Germline V gives CDR1 SGDLS, CDR2 YYNGEE. In DNA form, the CDR3 reads TGTGCCAGCAGCGCTAGAATAGGGGTGGGCACAGATACGCAGTATTTT. It is translated as CASSARIGVGTDTQYF.

This clonotype was detected many times. The genes are TRBV4-1 and TRBJ1-5; D is unclear. The CDR3 is 14 residues long. V lost 1 base, J lost 4 bases, and 8 bases lay in between. The V gene's germline CDR1 is MGHRA and CDR2 YSYEKL. CDR3 nucleotide sequence: TGCGCCAGCAGCCAAGCTAGGGTGAATCAGCCCCAGCATTTT. This codes for CASSQARVNQPQHF.